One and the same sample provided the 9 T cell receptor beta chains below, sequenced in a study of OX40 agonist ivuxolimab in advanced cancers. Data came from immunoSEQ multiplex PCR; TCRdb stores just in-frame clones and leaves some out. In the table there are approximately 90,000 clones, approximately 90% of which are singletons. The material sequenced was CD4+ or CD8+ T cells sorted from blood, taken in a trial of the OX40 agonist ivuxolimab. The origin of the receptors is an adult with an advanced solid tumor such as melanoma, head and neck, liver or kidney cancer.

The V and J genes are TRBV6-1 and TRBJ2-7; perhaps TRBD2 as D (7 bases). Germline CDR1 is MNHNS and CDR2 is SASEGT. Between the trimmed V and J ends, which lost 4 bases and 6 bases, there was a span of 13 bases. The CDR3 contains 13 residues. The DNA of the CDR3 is TGTGCCAGCAGTGTAGGGGGGGCTCTCGAGCAGTACTTC. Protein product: CASSVGGALEQYF.

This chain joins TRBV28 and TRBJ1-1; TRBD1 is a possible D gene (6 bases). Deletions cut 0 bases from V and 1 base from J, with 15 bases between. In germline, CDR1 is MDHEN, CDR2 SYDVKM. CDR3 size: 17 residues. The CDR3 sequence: CASSLWGPGAQNTEAFF. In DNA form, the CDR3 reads TGTGCCAGCAGTTTATGGGGACCGGGGGCCCAGAACACTGAAGCTTTCTTT. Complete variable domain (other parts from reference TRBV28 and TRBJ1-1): DVKVTQSSRYLVKRTGEKVFLECVQDMDHENMFWYRQDPGLGLRLIYFSYDVKMKEKGDIPEGYSVSREKKERFSLILESASTNQTSMYLCASSLWGPGAQNTEAFFGQGTRLTVV.

Written as DNA, the CDR3 is TGCGCCAGCAGCCCTTCGGGACAGAATTACGAGCAGTACTTC. This translates into CASSPSGQNYEQYF. The chain links TRBV5-1 to TRBJ2-7; 7 nucleotides align to TRBD1. Germline loops: CDR1 SGHRS, CDR2 YFSETQ. The CDR3 runs to 14 residues. Trimming cost V 4 bases and J 4 bases; bases outside gene matches: 8.

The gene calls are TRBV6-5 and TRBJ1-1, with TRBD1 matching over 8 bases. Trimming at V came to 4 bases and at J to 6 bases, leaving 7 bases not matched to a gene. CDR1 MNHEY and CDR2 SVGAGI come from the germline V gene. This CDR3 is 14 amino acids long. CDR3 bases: TGTGCCAGCAGTTCCCTGACAGGGGCGGCTGAAGCTTTCTTT. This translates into CASSSLTGAAEAFF.

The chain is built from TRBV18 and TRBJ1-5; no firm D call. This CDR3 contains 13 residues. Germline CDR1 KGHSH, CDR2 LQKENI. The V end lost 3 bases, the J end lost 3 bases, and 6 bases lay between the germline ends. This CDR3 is CASSPAPNQPQHF. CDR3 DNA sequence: TGTGCCAGCTCACCGGCCCCCAATCAGCCCCAGCATTTT. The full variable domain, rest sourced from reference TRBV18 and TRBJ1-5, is NAGVMQNPRHLVRRRGQEARLRCSPMKGHSHVYWYRQLPEEGLKFMVYLQKENIIDESGMPKERFSAEFPKEGPSILRIQQVVRGDSAAYFCASSPAPNQPQHFGDGTRLSIL.

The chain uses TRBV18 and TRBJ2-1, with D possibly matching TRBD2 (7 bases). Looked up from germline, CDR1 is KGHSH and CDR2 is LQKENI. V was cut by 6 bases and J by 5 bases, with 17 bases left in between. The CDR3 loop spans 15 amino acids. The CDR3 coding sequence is TGTGCCAGCTCCGGTAACGGGGGGCACCACAATGAGCAGTTCTTC. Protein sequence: CASSGNGGHHNEQFF.

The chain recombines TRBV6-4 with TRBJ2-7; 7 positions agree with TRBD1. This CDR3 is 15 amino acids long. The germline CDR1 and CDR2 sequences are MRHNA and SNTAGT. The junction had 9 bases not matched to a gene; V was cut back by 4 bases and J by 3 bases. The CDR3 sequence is CASSGEAGQDYEQYF. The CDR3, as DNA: TGTGCCAGCAGTGGGGAAGCTGGACAGGACTACGAGCAGTACTTC.

CDR3: CASSLYRGDGYTF. The CDR3 DNA reads as TGTGCCAGCAGTTTATACAGGGGTGATGGCTACACCTTC. The chain carries TRBV27 and TRBJ1-2; 7 bases map to TRBD1. The CDR3 totals 13 residues. V dropped 1 base and J dropped 6; count of bases not matched to a gene: 2. Germline loops: CDR1 MNHEY, CDR2 SMNVEV (reference sequence).

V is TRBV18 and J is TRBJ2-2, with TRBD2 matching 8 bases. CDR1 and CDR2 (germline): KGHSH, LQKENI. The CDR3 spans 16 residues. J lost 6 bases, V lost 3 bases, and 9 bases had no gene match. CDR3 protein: CASSPTSAYIAGELFF. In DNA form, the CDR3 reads TGTGCCAGCTCACCGACTAGCGCGTATATCGCCGGGGAGCTGTTTTTT.